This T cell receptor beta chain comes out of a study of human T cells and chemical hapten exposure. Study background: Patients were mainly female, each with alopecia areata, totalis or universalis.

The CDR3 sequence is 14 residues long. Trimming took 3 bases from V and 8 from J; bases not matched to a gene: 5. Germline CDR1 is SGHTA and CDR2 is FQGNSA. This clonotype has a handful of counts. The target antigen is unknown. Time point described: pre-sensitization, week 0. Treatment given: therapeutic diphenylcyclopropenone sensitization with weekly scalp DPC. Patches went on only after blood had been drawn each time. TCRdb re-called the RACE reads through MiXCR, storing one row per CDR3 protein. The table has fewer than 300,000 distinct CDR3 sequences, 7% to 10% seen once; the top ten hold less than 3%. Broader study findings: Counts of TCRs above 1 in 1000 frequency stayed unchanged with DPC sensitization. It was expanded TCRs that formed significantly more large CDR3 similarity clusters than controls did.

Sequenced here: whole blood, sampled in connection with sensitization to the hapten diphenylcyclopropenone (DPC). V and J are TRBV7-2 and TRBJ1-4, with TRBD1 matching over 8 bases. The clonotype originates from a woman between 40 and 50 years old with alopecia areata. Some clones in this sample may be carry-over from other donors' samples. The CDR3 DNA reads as TGTGCCAGCAGCTTCGACAGGGGTGTGGAAAAACTGTTTTTT. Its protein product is CASSFDRGVEKLFF.